The 29 T cell receptor beta chains below were found in one sample sequenced in a study of T-cell memory formation after mild COVID-19. TCRdb ran MiXCR on the 5' RACE reads and lists one entry per CDR3 protein. This sample has about 430,000 distinct CDR3 sequences, with roughly 18% found just once. Sequences were obtained from PBMCs or a T cell subset sorted from them (not recorded which). The receptors stem from a man younger than 35 who had mild COVID-19 (a few samples of this study predate the infection). Cell type and time point are not known.

This clonotype was counted between two and nine times. The chain employs TRBV20-1 and TRBJ1-1; D gene ambiguous. This CDR3 has 13 amino acids. Germline lookup yields CDR1 DFQATT and CDR2 SNEGSKA (reference sequence). The ends were cut back, 5 bases at V and 5 bases at J, with 15 bases in the middle. CDR3 loop: CSAHRALRTEAFF. The CDR3 region has the DNA TGCAGTGCTCACCGGGCCCTGCGGACTGAAGCTTTCTTT.

The chain joins TRBV6-5 to TRBJ2-7; a possible D gene is TRBD2 (5 bases). Germline V CDR1 and CDR2: MNHEY, SVGAGI. Trimming cost V 6 bases and J 0 bases, with 15 bases left between them. The CDR3 totals 15 residues. The CDR3 bases are TGTGCCAGCAGGACCGGCGGGTCCAGCTCCTACGAGCAGTACTTC. It specifies CASRTGGSSSYEQYF.

This clonotype has more than one count but fewer than ten. The chain uses TRBV7-3 and TRBJ2-5; possibly TRBD1 or TRBD2 for D (5 bases each). Deletions cut 5 bases from V and 2 bases from J, with 9 bases between. Germline loops: CDR1 SGHTA, CDR2 FQGTGA. The length of the CDR3 is 13 residues. CDR3 residues: CASSRDQQETQYF. CDR3 DNA: TGTGCCAGCAGCCGGGACCAACAAGAGACCCAGTACTTC. Looking up the rest from reference TRBV7-3 and TRBJ2-5 gives the full variable domain: GAGVSQTPSNKVTEKGKYVELRCDPISGHTALYWYRQSLGQGPEFLIYFQGTGAADDSGLPNDRFFAVRPEGSVSTLKIQRTERGDSAVYLCASSRDQQETQYFGPGTRLLVL.

This clonotype was seen only a few times. This chain connects TRBV29-1 to TRBJ1-2; D remains unclear. The CDR3 has 10 amino acids. Per the germline V gene, CDR1 is SQVTM and CDR2 is ANQGSEA. Trimming took off 7 bases at V and 8 bases at J, with 11 bases between the two ends. DNA of the CDR3: TGCAGCGCCACGGGAGGGGGCTACACCTTC. It is translated as CSATGGGYTF.

V usage is TRBV20-1 and J usage is TRBJ1-2; D remains ambiguous. Between the trimmed V and J ends, which lost 3 bases and 8 bases, there was a span of 10 bases. The V gene's germline CDR1 is DFQATT and CDR2 SNEGSKA (reference sequence). The CDR3 runs to 11 residues. The CDR3 here is CSARHRQGYTF. CDR3 bases: TGCAGTGCTAGGCATCGGCAGGGCTACACCTTC.

V is TRBV21-1 and J is TRBJ2-7. TRBV21-1 is marked as a pseudogene. The CDR3 covers 11 residues. CDR3 in DNA: TGTGCCTCTTTTCGGTCCTACGAGCAGTACGTC. Translating gives CASFRSYEQYV.

Comment on this clonotype: A junction boundary mismatches the germline segment, possibly from a read error. The V call is TRBV7-2, the J call TRBJ2-7, with D perhaps being TRBD1 or TRBD2 (6 bases each). This CDR3 contains 15 residues. The germline gives CDR1 SGHTA, CDR2 FQGNSA. The CDR3 here is CASSLAWGASNEQYF. The CDR3 coding sequence is TGTGCCAGCAGCTTAGCGTGGGGGGCCTCCAACGAGCAGTACTTC.

This clonotype has at least ten counts. The chain has TRBV4-2 and TRBJ2-4; 9 nucleotides align to TRBD2. The CDR3 is made up of 15 amino acids. With V trimmed by 4 bases and J by 0 bases, 1 base remained unmatched. The germline gives CDR1 LGHNA, CDR2 YNFKEQ. The CDR3: CASSLAGEAKNIQYF. The CDR3 nucleotides are TGTGCCAGCAGCCTAGCGGGGGAAGCCAAAAACATTCAGTACTTC.

This clonotype was picked up a small number of times. V usage is TRBV20-1 and J usage is TRBJ2-5; TRBD2 matches 9 bases. The germline CDR1 and CDR2 sequences are DFQATT and SNEGSKA (reference sequence). Trimming removed 7 bases from V and 3 bases from J; junction bases left unmatched: 3. This CDR3 spans 12 amino acids. The CDR3 bases are TGCAGTGAATCTAGCGGGGAAGAGACCCAGTACTTC. Its protein is CSESSGEETQYF.

This clonotype was counted only a few times. The chain couples TRBV4-1 to TRBJ2-1; 8 bases fit TRBD1. Germline V gives CDR1 MGHRA, CDR2 YSYEKL. V lost 0 bases to trimming and J lost 5 bases; unmatched junction nucleotides: 6. The CDR3 is 16 residues long. CDR3 amino acids: CASSQERLDRDNEQFF. The CDR3 bases are TGCGCCAGCAGCCAAGAGCGGCTGGACAGGGACAATGAGCAGTTCTTC.

This clonotype has just a few counts. The chain uses TRBV3-1 and TRBJ2-3; D call uncertain. CDR3 length: 14 amino acids. Trimming took off 0 bases at V and 5 bases at J, with 9 bases between the two ends. Germline V gene lookup returns CDR1 LGHDT and CDR2 YNNKEL (reference sequence). CDR3 nucleotides: TGTGCCAGCAGCCAAGATCCGACCGAAGATACGCAGTATTTT. Its protein is CASSQDPTEDTQYF.

This clonotype turned up a few times. This chain links TRBV5-5 with TRBJ1-6; D remains ambiguous. The CDR3 length is 15 residues. The germline V gene has CDR1 SGHKS and CDR2 YYEKEE (reference sequence). Trimming shortened V by 0 bases and J by 7 bases, and 11 bases separated the two germline ends. The CDR3 protein is CASSLVTLGNSPLHF. The CDR3 DNA is TGTGCCAGCAGCTTGGTCACCCTGGGAAATTCACCCCTCCACTTT. Complete variable domain (other parts from reference TRBV5-5 and TRBJ1-6): DAGVTQSPTHLIKTRGQQVTLRCSPISGHKSVSWYQQVLGQGPQFIFQYYEKEERGRGNFPDRFSARQFPNYSSELNVNALLLGDSALYLCASSLVTLGNSPLHFGNGTRLTVT.

This clonotype has more than one count but fewer than ten. In nucleotides, the CDR3 is TGTGCCAGCAGCGGGCGGGGCCTGGTGGCTTTCTTT. Translating it yields CASSGRGLVAFF. The rearrangement links TRBV7-9 to TRBJ1-1; D might be TRBD1 (5 bases). The CDR3 consists of 12 residues. Deletions cut 5 bases from V and 11 bases from J, with 15 bases between. Per the germline V gene, CDR1 is SEHNR and CDR2 is FQNEAQ (reference sequence). Full variable domain (outside the CDR3, taken from reference TRBV7-9 and TRBJ1-1): DTGVSQNPRHKITKRGQNVTFRCDPISEHNRLYWYRQTLGQGPEFLTYFQNEAQLEKSRLLSDRFSAERPKGSFSTLEIQRTEQGDSAMYLCASSGRGLVAFFGQGTRLTVV.

This clonotype has a handful of counts. The V gene is TRBV19, the J gene TRBJ1-4; D ambiguous. The CDR3 sequence is 14 residues long. The V end lost 7 bases, the J end lost 6 bases, and 15 bases lay between the germline ends. Germline V lookup: CDR1 LNHDA, CDR2 SQIVND (reference sequence). CDR3: CASIGSGRDEKLFF. CDR3 bases: TGTGCCAGTATAGGGTCGGGAAGGGATGAAAAACTGTTTTTT.

The chain joins TRBV7-2 to TRBJ1-5, with D possibly TRBD1 on 5 matching bases. This CDR3 has 14 residues. V gave up 1 base and J gave up 7 bases, with 11 bases separating them. Per germline, CDR1 SGHTA and CDR2 FQGNSA. This chain's CDR3 is CASSLVGVGQPQHF. DNA for the CDR3: TGTGCCAGCAGCTTAGTAGGGGTAGGACAGCCCCAGCATTTT.

J is TRBJ1-6 and V is TRBV20-1; TRBD1 is a possible D gene (5 bases). The V gene lost 2 bases and the J gene lost 6 bases, with 14 bases spanning the gap. Looked up from germline, CDR1 is DFQATT and CDR2 is SNEGSKA (reference sequence). The CDR3 runs to 15 residues. The CDR3 DNA reads TGCAGTGCTAGATCCAGGGTTGGGGGTAATTCACCCCTCCACTTT. This translates into CSARSRVGGNSPLHF.

There are a few counts of this clonotype. The chain couples TRBV4-1 to TRBJ1-6; 7 bases match TRBD1. The CDR3 is made up of 16 amino acids. V shed 3 bases, J shed 10 bases, and the junction held 12 bases outside the gene matches. Germline-derived CDR1 and CDR2 are MGHRA and YSYEKL. CDR3 in DNA: TGCGCCAGCAGCCACCCCGGAGCAGGGGGTAGATCACCCCTCCACTTT. This codes for CASSHPGAGGRSPLHF.

This clonotype was detected a few times. The chain links TRBV28 to TRBJ1-5; D uncertain. With 11 bases removed from V and 0 bases from J, the gap between germline ends came to 17 bases. Germline-derived CDR1 and CDR2 are MDHEN and SYDVKM. CDR3 length: 15 amino acids. CDR3 coding DNA: TGTGCCGCCGACGCGGGATTATATAGCAATCAGCCCCAGCATTTT. It encodes CAADAGLYSNQPQHF.

V and J are TRBV4-1 and TRBJ2-3, with 15 bases that match TRBD2. Looked up from germline, CDR1 is MGHRA and CDR2 is YSYEKL. The CDR3 is made up of 18 amino acids. Trimming took 1 base from V and 3 from J; bases not matched to a gene: 5. The CDR3 reads CASSQVGLAGGRTDTQYF. The CDR3 coding sequence is TGCGCCAGCAGCCAAGTCGGACTAGCGGGGGGGCGGACAGATACGCAGTATTTT.

This clonotype turned up a few times. This sequence joins TRBV11-2 and TRBJ2-7; D is possibly TRBD1 (6 bases). Trimming stripped 3 bases from V and 3 bases from J, with 15 bases between. Germline CDR1 reads SGHAT; CDR2 reads FQNNGV. CDR3 length: 15 residues. The CDR3 loop reads CASSLGDKGNYEQYF. As DNA, the CDR3 is TGTGCCAGCAGCTTGGGGGACAAGGGGAACTACGAGCAGTACTTC.

The chain is built from TRBV7-3 and TRBJ1-5; maybe TRBD1 (5 bases). The CDR3 has 13 residues. Germline CDR1 and CDR2: SGHTA and FQGTGA. The ends were cut back, 2 bases at V and 7 bases at J, with 9 bases in the middle. Written as DNA, the CDR3 is TGTGCCAGCAGCTTATCCAGGGACCAGCCCCAGCATTTT. Encoded protein: CASSLSRDQPQHF. Full variable domain (rest looked up from reference TRBV7-3 and TRBJ1-5): GAGVSQTPSNKVTEKGKYVELRCDPISGHTALYWYRQSLGQGPEFLIYFQGTGAADDSGLPNDRFFAVRPEGSVSTLKIQRTERGDSAVYLCASSLSRDQPQHFGDGTRLSIL.

This chain uses TRBV7-6 with TRBJ2-3; 8 bases are a match to TRBD2. Germline CDR1 reads SGHVS; CDR2 reads FNYEAQ. V gave up 5 bases and J gave up 5 bases; unmatched junction bases: 12. The CDR3 is 16 residues long. The CDR3 nucleotides read TGTGCCAGCAGCCCCAGAGGAGCGGGGGTCAAAGATACGCAGTATTTT. As protein: CASSPRGAGVKDTQYF. The whole variable domain, remainder taken from reference TRBV7-6 and TRBJ2-3, is GAGVSQSPRYKVTKRGQDVALRCDPISGHVSLYWYRQALGQGPEFLTYFNYEAQQDKSGLPNDRFSAERPEGSISTLTIQRTEQRDSAMYRCASSPRGAGVKDTQYFGPGTRLTVL.

The gene calls are TRBV2 and TRBJ1-1, with 7 positions matching TRBD1. V trimming: 8 bases; J trimming: 5 bases; junction bases outside the gene matches: 14. Germline assignment: CDR1 SNHLY and CDR2 FYNNEI. The CDR3 contains 15 residues. The DNA of the CDR3 is TGTGCCAGCGGGGGCTCAAGTGTCAGGGGGACTGAAGCTTTCTTT. Translating it yields CASGGSSVRGTEAFF.

The CDR3 DNA sequence: TGCAGCGTTGAAGATCACAGAGACAATGAGCAGTTCTTC. It specifies CSVEDHRDNEQFF. This chain joins TRBV29-1 and TRBJ2-1; D gene uncertain. The germline V gene encodes CDR1 SQVTM and CDR2 ANQGSEA. Trimming cost V 0 bases and J 5 bases, with 8 bases left between them. The CDR3 spans 13 residues.

The chain uses TRBV9 and TRBJ1-1; D is possibly TRBD1 (6 bases). Trimming stripped 0 bases from V and 1 base from J, with 10 bases between. From germline, CDR1 is SGDLS and CDR2 YYNGEE. The CDR3 totals 15 residues. The CDR3 nucleotides read TGTGCCAGCAGCGTAGAGGGGGGAGGGAACACTGAAGCTTTCTTT. Amino acids: CASSVEGGGNTEAFF.

This clonotype was seen only a few times. The genes are TRBV29-1 and TRBJ2-7, with TRBD2 matching over 7 bases. Germline CDR1 is SQVTM and CDR2 is ANQGSEA. CDR3 length equals 15 residues. V lost 0 bases, J lost 5 bases, and 10 bases stayed unmatched. The CDR3 DNA reads TGCAGCGTTGAAGACGGGGGAGGGAGGTTCCACGAGCAGTACTTC. This encodes CSVEDGGGRFHEQYF.

This clonotype was seen a handful of times. V is TRBV9 and J is TRBJ1-1; D gene unclear. Trimming removed 4 bases at V and 1 base at J, with 8 bases between. The CDR3 is 13 amino acids. Germline V gives CDR1 SGDLS, CDR2 YYNGEE. The CDR3 region is CASSPRPNTEAFF. As DNA, the CDR3 is TGTGCCAGCAGCCCCCGGCCGAACACTGAAGCTTTCTTT.

The genes are TRBV10-3 and TRBJ2-1; D may be TRBD2 (6 bases). Trimming left V 2 bases short and J 0 bases short, with 8 bases between. Germline V lookup: CDR1 ENHRY, CDR2 SYGVKD. The CDR3 has 15 amino acids. CDR3 in amino acids: CAISERESSYNEQFF. The CDR3 nucleotides read TGTGCCATCAGTGAGCGGGAGAGCTCCTACAATGAGCAGTTCTTC.

This clonotype was detected a few times. The J gene is TRBJ2-3, the V gene TRBV3-1; TRBD1 aligns across 7 bases. V was clipped by 5 bases and J by 0 bases; unmatched bases: 11. CDR3 length equals 17 residues. Germline assignment: CDR1 LGHDT and CDR2 YNNKEL (reference sequence). The CDR3 bases are TGTGCCAGCAGCTCGATCAACAGGGGCCATAGCACAGATACGCAGTATTTT. Its translation is CASSSINRGHSTDTQYF.